The subject of this entry is one T cell receptor (beta chain). The antigen is unknown. These data come from a study of cytotoxic CD8 clonotypes in ibrutinib-treated CLL. Findings and caveats of the study: Whereas clonality rose at ibrutinib response, it declined toward baseline at progression. Baseline clonality was higher than in age-matched healthy donors and moved in step with circulating CD8+ T-cell counts.

Researchers set a sequencing depth target of 1 in 200,000 to 1 in 1 million T cells. Profiling relied on immunoSEQ multiplex PCR, and the TCRdb table lists in-frame clones only, not all of them. The profile covers 95,000 to 100,000 clones, with approximately 80% appearing a single time and around 30% taken by the ten largest. TCR beta library input comprised around 2 micrograms of genomic DNA from cryopreserved PBMCs. Material: PBMCs, obtained after 12 months of ibrutinib treatment. The clonotype was recovered from a human donor with chronic lymphocytic leukemia.

The CDR3 DNA reads TGTGCCAGCAGTCTCACGTTATACACTGAAGCTTTCTTT. Residues: CASSLTLYTEAFF. The J gene is TRBJ1-1, the V gene TRBV6-5, with D hard to call. The length of the CDR3 is 13 residues. The V gene lost 5 bases and the J gene lost 3 bases, with 10 bases spanning the gap. Germline V gene sequence: CDR1 MNHEY, CDR2 SVGAGI.